This T cell receptor beta chain derives from a study of T cells in Graves' hyperthyroidism and ophthalmopathy. RNA transcripts gave rise to amplified TCR beta CDR3 regions. With the HTBI primer set, the TCR CDR3 went through a first round of RT-PCR. TCRdb re-called the multiplex PCR reads through MiXCR, storing one row per CDR3 protein. The sample lists some 620,000 distinct CDR3 sequences, under 20% occurring once. This CDR3 region has 18 residues. V shed 3 bases and J 0 bases; nucleotides not matched to a gene: 10. The germline gives CDR1 MDHEN, CDR2 SYDVKM. The V and J genes are TRBV28 and TRBJ2-2; 7 nucleotides line up with TRBD2. The sequencing sample was made of blood. This TCR was recovered from a woman in her thirties with Graves' hyperthyroidism. The CDR3 reads CASSFGLEPSSNTGELFF. DNA of the CDR3: TGTGCCAGCAGTTTTGGACTAGAACCTTCGTCGAACACCGGGGAGCTGTTTTTT. The complete variable domain, with remaining parts taken from reference TRBV28 and TRBJ2-2, reads DVKVTQSSRYLVKRTGEKVFLECVQDMDHENMFWYRQDPGLGLRLIYFSYDVKMKEKGDIPEGYSVSREKKERFSLILESASTNQTSMYLCASSFGLEPSSNTGELFFGEGSRLTVL.